A single sample is the source of the 8 T cell receptor beta chains below, sequenced in a study of T cell clonotyping in hematopoietic cell transplantation. Clones were sequenced by immunoSEQ multiplex PCR, and TCRdb holds only the in-frame ones, with some missing. The repertoire includes fewer than 7,000 clones, roughly 32% of them detected once, and around 17% sits in the top ten. Sequences were derived from peripheral blood mononuclear cells, sampled 30 days after allogeneic stem cell transplant. These TCRs come from a female patient aged 50-59 years who had an allogeneic stem cell transplant from an unrelated donor, so the T cells may come from the graft donor. Some clones in this sample may be carry-over from other donors' samples.

In its sample, this clone is medium-sized. V and J are TRBV6-5 and TRBJ1-1; D is uncertain. V was pared by 2 bases and J by 4 bases, with 5 bases between. Germline V gives CDR1 MNHEY, CDR2 SVGAGI. CDR3 length: 12 amino acids. The CDR3 sequence is CASSYAGTEAFF. DNA for the CDR3: TGTGCCAGCAGTTACGCGGGCACTGAAGCTTTCTTT.

As DNA, the CDR3 is TGTGCCTGGAGTGAAGGCGGGACACATACTAACTATGGCTACACCTTC. Its translation: CAWSEGGTHTNYGYTF. The chain carries TRBV30 and TRBJ1-2; possible D gene TRBD1, 6 bases. The CDR3 has 16 residues. Germline-derived CDR1 and CDR2 are GTSNPN and SVGIG (reference sequence). V was clipped by 1 base and J by 0 bases, with 15 bases between them.

There are a few counts of this clone. Here the CDR3 reads CASSLIGTYEQYF. For the CDR3, the DNA is TGTGCCAGCAGTCTCATTGGTACCTACGAGCAGTACTTC. The chain couples TRBV6-1 to TRBJ2-7, with D unclear. V lost 5 bases to trimming and J lost 2 bases, with 10 bases between them. There are 13 residues in the CDR3. Germline values: CDR1 MNHNS, CDR2 SASEGT.

The chain links TRBV30 to TRBJ2-5; the match to TRBD1 covers 11 bases. Germline assignment: CDR1 GTSNPN and CDR2 SVGIG (reference sequence). The CDR3 is 14 residues long. J lost 5 bases, V lost 2 bases, and 4 bases had no gene match. In DNA form, the CDR3 reads TGTGCCTGGAGTTCGGACAGGGGGCTGGAGACCCAGTACTTC. Encoded protein: CAWSSDRGLETQYF.

J is TRBJ2-3 and V is TRBV14; possibly TRBD2 for D (6 bases). The V end lost 3 bases, the J end lost 2 bases, and 9 bases lay between the germline ends. Germline assignment: CDR1 SGHDN and CDR2 FVKESK. The CDR3 runs 14 residues. The CDR3 DNA reads as TGTGCCAGCAGCCAGGGGGGACCCACAGATACGCAGTATTTT. Translated, it gives CASSQGGPTDTQYF.

This clone was counted once. This CDR3 is CSVQGNTEAFF. The CDR3 DNA is TGCAGCGTCCAGGGTAACACTGAAGCTTTCTTT. The V gene is TRBV29-1, the J gene TRBJ1-1, with D possibly TRBD1 on 5 matching bases. V lost 6 bases and J lost 2, with 7 bases in between. CDR3 length equals 11 residues. Per germline, CDR1 SQVTM and CDR2 ANQGSEA.

This clone was found once. As DNA, the CDR3 is TGTGCCTGGAGTGTGGGGTGGAGGGGAGAGACCCAGTACTTC. This gives the protein CAWSVGWRGETQYF. This chain links TRBV30 with TRBJ2-5; D possibly corresponds to TRBD2 (6 bases). Between the trimmed V and J ends, which lost 0 bases and 4 bases, there was a span of 12 bases. The germline gives CDR1 GTSNPN, CDR2 SVGIG (reference sequence). There are 14 residues in the CDR3.

This clone showed up just a few times. J is TRBJ2-7 and V is TRBV20-1; the D gene could be TRBD1 or TRBD2 (5 bases each). The germline V gene has CDR1 DFQATT and CDR2 SNEGSKA (reference sequence). The CDR3 is made up of 11 amino acids. V was clipped by 7 bases and J by 3 bases, with 10 bases between them. The CDR3 loop reads CSVGPYYEQYF. CDR3 nucleotides: TGCAGTGTGGGACCTTACTACGAGCAGTACTTC.